This is a list of T cell receptor beta chains from one sample in a study of control samples from healthy donors and cancer patients. TCRdb keeps only in-frame clones here, not all; method: immunoSEQ multiplex PCR. The profile shows some 110,000 clones, about four fifths of them singletons. Sequencing was carried out using blood. The receptors were sampled from a woman between 45 and 65 years old in good health. Each CDR3 is given with its conserved first and last residue. The D gene is left open where the match is weak. Clone size appears in some rows only: once, few, many, or a class for an expanded clone.

abundance	d_gene	j_gene	v_gene	CDR3nt	CDR3aa
once	-	TRBJ2-2	TRBV6-5	TGTGCCAGCACCGTGGACAGTAGTAACACCGGGGAGCTGTTTTTT	CASTVDSSNTGELFF
-	-	TRBJ2-7	TRBV18	TGTGCCAGCTCGCAGCTTCCGGGAGCCTACGAGCAGTACTTC	CASSQLPGAYEQYF
once	TRBD2	TRBJ2-5	TRBV7-2	TGTGCCAGCAGCCCCTACTCCACTAGCGGGGGCCGGCAGACCCAGTACTTC	CASSPYSTSGGRQTQYF
-	-	TRBJ2-7	TRBV4-3	TGCGCCAGCAGCCAAGAAGCCAGGGTCGGCGAGCAGTACTTC	CASSQEARVGEQYF
-	-	TRBJ1-3	TRBV30	TGTGCCTGGAGTCGGCCGGAGCTAGCTGGAAACACCATATATTTT	CAWSRPELAGNTIYF
-	TRBD1	TRBJ1-5	TRBV3-1/TRBV3-2	TGTGCCAGCAGCCAAGATACAGGGGATGGGCAGCCCCAGCATTTT	CASSQDTGDGQPQHF
-	TRBD1	TRBJ1-5	TRBV19	TGTGCCACCGGAGGACAGGGAGGGGATCAGCCCCAGCATTTT	CATGGQGGDQPQHF
once	-	TRBJ1-4	TRBV12-3/TRBV12-4	TGTGCCAGCAAGACAGGAGCGAATGAAAAACTGTTTTTT	CASKTGANEKLFF
-	TRBD1	TRBJ2-5	TRBV24-1	TGTGCCACCAGTGATGTGCGACAGGGGGGGCAAGAGACCCAGTACTTC	CATSDVRQGGQETQYF
-	TRBD1	TRBJ1-4	TRBV5-5	TGTGCCAGCAGCACGATACTCCGGGACAGGGTCATTAATGAAAAACTGTTTTTT	CASSTILRDRVINEKLFF
-	-	TRBJ2-1	TRBV15	TGTGCCACCAGCAGAGGTCCCGGTGGCCCACTACCCGATGAGCAGTTCTTC	CATSRGPGGPLPDEQFF
-	-	TRBJ2-7	TRBV14	TGTGCCAGCAGCCGACCTCTTGCGGGACACAGGTCCTACGAGCAGTACTTC	CASSRPLAGHRSYEQYF
-	TRBD1	TRBJ1-1	TRBV5-1	TGCGCCAGCAGCACGACAGGGGGCTACACTGAAGCTTTCTTT	CASSTTGGYTEAFF
once	-	TRBJ1-1	TRBV7-2	TGTGCCAGCAGCTACGCGGGGGGGGAGAACACTGAAGCTTTCTTT	CASSYAGGENTEAFF
-	-	TRBJ1-2	TRBV14	TGTGCCAGCAGCCAACCTCGACGGAATGGCTACACCTTC	CASSQPRRNGYTF
-	-	TRBJ1-1	TRBV6-2/TRBV6-3	TGTGCCAGCAGTTACGTGGGTCGGAACACTGAAGCTTTCTTT	CASSYVGRNTEAFF
-	-	TRBJ1-2	TRBV14	TGTGCCAGCAGCCAAGGGGGTGTGGGCGGAGGCTACACCTTC	CASSQGGVGGGYTF
-	TRBD2	TRBJ2-1	TRBV11-3	TGTGCCAGCAGCAAGCGGGATTCCTCCTACAATGAGCAGTTCTTC	CASSKRDSSYNEQFF
-	-	TRBJ2-2	TRBV11-2	TGTGCCAGCAGCTTAGCGGCAGGGGCAGTCACCGGGGAGCTGTTTTTT	CASSLAAGAVTGELFF
few	TRBD1	TRBJ1-2	TRBV19	TGTGCCAGTAGTACCCCCAGGACAGGGGGACTCAACTATGGCTACACCTTC	CASSTPRTGGLNYGYTF